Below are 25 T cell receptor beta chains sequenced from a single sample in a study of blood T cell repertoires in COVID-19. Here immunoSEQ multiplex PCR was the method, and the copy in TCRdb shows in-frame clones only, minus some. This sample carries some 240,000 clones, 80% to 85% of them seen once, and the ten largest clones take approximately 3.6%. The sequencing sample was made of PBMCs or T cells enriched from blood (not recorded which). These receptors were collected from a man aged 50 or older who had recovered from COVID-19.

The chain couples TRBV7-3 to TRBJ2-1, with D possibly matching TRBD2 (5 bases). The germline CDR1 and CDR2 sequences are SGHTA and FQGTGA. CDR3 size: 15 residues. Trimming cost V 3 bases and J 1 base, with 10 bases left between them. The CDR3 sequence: CASSFLAASYNEQFF. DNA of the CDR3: TGTGCCAGCAGCTTCCTAGCTGCTTCCTACAATGAGCAGTTCTTC.

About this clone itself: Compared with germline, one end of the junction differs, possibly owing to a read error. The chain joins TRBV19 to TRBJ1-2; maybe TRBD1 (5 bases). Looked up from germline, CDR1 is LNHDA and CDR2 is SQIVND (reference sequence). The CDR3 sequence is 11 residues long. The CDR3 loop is CATPRQFLASF. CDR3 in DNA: TGTGCCACCCCGCGACAGTTTCTAGCGTCGTTC.

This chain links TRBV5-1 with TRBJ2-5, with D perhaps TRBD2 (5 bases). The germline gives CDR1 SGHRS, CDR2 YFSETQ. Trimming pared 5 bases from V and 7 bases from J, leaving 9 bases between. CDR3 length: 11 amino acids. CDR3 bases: TGCGCCAGCAGGCACGAGGGGACCCAGTACTTC. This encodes CASRHEGTQYF.

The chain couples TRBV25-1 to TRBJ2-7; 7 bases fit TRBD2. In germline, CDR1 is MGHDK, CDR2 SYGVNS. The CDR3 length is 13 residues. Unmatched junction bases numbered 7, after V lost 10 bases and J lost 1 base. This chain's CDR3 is CATGGTNSYEQYF. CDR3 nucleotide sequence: TGTGCCACCGGGGGGACGAATTCCTACGAGCAGTACTTC.

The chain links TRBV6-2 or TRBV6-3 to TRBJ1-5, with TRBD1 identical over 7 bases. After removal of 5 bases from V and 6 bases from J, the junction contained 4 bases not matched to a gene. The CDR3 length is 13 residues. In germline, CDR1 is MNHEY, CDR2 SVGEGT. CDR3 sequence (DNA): TGTGCCAGCAGTGACGACAGGGTTCAGCCCCAGCATTTT. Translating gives CASSDDRVQPQHF.

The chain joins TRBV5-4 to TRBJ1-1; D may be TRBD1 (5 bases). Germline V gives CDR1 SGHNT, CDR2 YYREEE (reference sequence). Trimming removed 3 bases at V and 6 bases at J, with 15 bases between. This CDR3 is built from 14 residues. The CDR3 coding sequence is TGTGCCAGCAGCTCGGGAGAAGTGACAGCTGAAGCTTTCTTT. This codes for CASSSGEVTAEAFF.

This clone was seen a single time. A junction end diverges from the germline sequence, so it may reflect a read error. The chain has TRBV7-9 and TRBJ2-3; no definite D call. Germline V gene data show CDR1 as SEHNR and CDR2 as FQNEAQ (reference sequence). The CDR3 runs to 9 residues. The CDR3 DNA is TGCAGTAGCACAGATACGCAGTATTTT. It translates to CSSTDTQYF.

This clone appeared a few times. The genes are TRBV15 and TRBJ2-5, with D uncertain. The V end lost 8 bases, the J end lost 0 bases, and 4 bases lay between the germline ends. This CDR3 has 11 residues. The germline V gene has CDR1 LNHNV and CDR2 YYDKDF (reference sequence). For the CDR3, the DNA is TGTGCCACCCAGAACCAAGAGACCCAGTACTTC. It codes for CATQNQETQYF.

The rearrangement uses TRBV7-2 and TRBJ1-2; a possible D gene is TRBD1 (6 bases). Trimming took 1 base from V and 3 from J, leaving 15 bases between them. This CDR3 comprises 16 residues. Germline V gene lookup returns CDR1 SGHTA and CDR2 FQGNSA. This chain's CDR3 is CASSLGGARGDYGYTF. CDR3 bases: TGTGCCAGCAGCTTAGGAGGAGCCAGGGGTGACTATGGCTACACCTTC.

This CDR3 is CASSLRQGQGKGYTF. The CDR3 region has the DNA TGTGCCAGCAGCTTACGCCAGGGACAGGGGAAAGGCTACACCTTC. The rearrangement links TRBV7-2 to TRBJ1-2; TRBD1 aligns across 10 bases. Per germline, CDR1 SGHTA and CDR2 FQGNSA. V trimming: 2 bases; J trimming: 8 bases; junction bases outside the gene matches: 8. The CDR3 totals 15 residues.

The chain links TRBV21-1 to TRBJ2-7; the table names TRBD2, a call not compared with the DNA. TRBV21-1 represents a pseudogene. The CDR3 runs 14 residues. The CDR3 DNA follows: TGTGCCAGCATGGCGGGGCCAAGCTCCTACGAGCAGTACTTC. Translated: CASMAGPSSYEQYF.

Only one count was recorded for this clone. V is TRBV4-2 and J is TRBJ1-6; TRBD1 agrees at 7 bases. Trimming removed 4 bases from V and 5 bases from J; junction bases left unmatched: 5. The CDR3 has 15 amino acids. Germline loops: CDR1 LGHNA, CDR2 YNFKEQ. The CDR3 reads CASSRVQGDNSPLHF. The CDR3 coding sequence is TGTGCCAGCAGCCGGGTTCAGGGGGATAATTCACCCCTCCACTTT.

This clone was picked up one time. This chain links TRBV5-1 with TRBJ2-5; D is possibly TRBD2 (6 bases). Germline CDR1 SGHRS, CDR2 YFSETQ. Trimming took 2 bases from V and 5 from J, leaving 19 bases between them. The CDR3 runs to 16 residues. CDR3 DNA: TGCGCCAGCAGCTTTGGGGGGAGCGCGGTAGGGGAGACCCAGTACTTC. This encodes CASSFGGSAVGETQYF.

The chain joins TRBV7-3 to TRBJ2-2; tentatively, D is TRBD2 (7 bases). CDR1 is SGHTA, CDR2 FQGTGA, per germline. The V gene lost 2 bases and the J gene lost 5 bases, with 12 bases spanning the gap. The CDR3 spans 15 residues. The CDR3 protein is CASSLAQGGTGELFF. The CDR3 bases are TGTGCCAGCAGCTTAGCACAGGGAGGGACCGGGGAGCTGTTTTTT.

CDR3 sequence: CSVEPRGGHYGYTF. CDR3 nucleotides: TGCAGCGTTGAACCGAGAGGGGGCCACTATGGCTACACCTTC. The chain is built from TRBV29-1 and TRBJ1-2; 7 bases are shared with TRBD1. CDR1 and CDR2 (germline): SQVTM, ANQGSEA. With 2 bases clipped from V and 3 bases from J, the junction kept 6 bases outside the gene matches. This CDR3 contains 14 residues.

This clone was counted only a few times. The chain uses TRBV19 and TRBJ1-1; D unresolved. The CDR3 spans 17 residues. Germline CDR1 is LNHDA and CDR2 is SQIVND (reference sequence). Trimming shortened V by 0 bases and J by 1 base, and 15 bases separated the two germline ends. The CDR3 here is CASSIDAGGHANTEAFF. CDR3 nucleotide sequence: TGTGCCAGTAGTATAGACGCTGGTGGCCATGCGAACACTGAAGCTTTCTTT.

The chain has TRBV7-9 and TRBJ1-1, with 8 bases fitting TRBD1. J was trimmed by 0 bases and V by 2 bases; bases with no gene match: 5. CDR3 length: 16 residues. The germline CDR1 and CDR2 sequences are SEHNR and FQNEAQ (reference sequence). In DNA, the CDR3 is TGTGCCAGCAGCTTACGGTCAGGGGGCATGAACACTGAAGCTTTCTTT. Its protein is CASSLRSGGMNTEAFF.

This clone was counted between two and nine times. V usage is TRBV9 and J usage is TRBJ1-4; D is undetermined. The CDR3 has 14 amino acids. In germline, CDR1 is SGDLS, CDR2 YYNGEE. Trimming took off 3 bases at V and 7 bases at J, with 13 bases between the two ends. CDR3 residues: CASSAFGRGEKLFF. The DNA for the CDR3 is TGTGCCAGCAGCGCCTTTGGACGGGGTGAAAAACTGTTTTTT.

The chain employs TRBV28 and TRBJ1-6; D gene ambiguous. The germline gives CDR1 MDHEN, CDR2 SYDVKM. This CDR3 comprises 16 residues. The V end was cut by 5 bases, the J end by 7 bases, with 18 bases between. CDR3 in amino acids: CASSDLMRARNSPLHF. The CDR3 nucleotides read TGTGCCAGCAGTGACCTTATGAGGGCTCGGAATTCACCCCTCCACTTT.

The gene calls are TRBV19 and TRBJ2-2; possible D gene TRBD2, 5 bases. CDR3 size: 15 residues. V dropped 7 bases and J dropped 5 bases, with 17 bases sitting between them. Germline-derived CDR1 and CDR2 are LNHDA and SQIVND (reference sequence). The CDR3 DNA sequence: TGTGCCAGTACCCCGGAGGTTGGGGATACCGGGGAGCTGTTTTTT. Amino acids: CASTPEVGDTGELFF.

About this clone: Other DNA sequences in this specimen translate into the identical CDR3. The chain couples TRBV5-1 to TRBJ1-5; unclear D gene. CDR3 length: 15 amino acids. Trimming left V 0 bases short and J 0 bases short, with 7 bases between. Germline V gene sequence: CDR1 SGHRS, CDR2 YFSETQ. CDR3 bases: TGCGCCAGCAGCTTGGCCGGAGGTAGCAATCAGCCCCAGCATTTT. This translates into CASSLAGGSNQPQHF. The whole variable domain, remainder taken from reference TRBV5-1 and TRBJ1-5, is KAGVTQTPRYLIKTRGQQVTLSCSPISGHRSVSWYQQTPGQGLQFLFEYFSETQRNKGNFPGRFSGRQFSNSRSEMNVSTLELGDSALYLCASSLAGGSNQPQHFGDGTRLSIL.

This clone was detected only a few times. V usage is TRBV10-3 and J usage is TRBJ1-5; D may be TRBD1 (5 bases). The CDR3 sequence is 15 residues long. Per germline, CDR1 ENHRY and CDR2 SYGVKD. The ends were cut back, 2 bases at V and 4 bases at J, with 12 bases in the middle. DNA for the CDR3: TGTGCCATCAGTGAGGTACGGACACCTAATCAGCCCCAGCATTTT. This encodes CAISEVRTPNQPQHF.

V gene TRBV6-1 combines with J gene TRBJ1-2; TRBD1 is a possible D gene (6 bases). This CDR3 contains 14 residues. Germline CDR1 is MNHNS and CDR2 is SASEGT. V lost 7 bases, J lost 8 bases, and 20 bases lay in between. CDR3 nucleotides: TGTGCCAGCACCCTACCCGGGGGGGCGCAGGGCTACACCTTC. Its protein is CASTLPGGAQGYTF.

As DNA, the CDR3 is TGTGCTAGTGGTTCGTCGGGACAGCCCTACTATGGCTACACCTTC. Translating it yields CASGSSGQPYYGYTF. V gene TRBV12-5 combines with J gene TRBJ1-2, with TRBD1 matching 7 bases. Looked up from germline, CDR1 is LGHNT and CDR2 is FRNRAP. J gave up 3 bases and V 4 bases, and 8 bases lay outside the gene matches. The CDR3 contains 15 residues.

CDR3 residues: CASRGTGELGELFF. CDR3 in DNA: TGTGCCAGCAGGGGGACAGGGGAATTGGGGGAGCTGTTTTTT. The V and J genes are TRBV25-1 and TRBJ2-2; TRBD1 aligns across 10 bases. Germline V gives CDR1 MGHDK, CDR2 SYGVNS. V gave up 6 bases and J gave up 8 bases; unmatched junction bases: 6. The CDR3 extends over 14 amino acids.